The 25 T cell receptor beta chains listed next were all sequenced from one sample in a study of shared clonotypes between healthy human individuals. The data were produced by immunoSEQ multiplex PCR, yet TCRdb's version contains in-frame clones alone and is incomplete. In the table there are about 1 million clones, around 74% of which are singletons. Source material: memory CD4+ T cells sorted from blood. Documented subset: CD45RA-negative fraction. Receptors originate from a man in his late teens or twenties in good health.

V and J are TRBV7-2 and TRBJ1-5; the D gene is possibly TRBD1 (6 bases). There are 14 residues in the CDR3. V was clipped by 5 bases and J by 9 bases, with 17 bases between them. CDR1 is SGHTA, CDR2 FQGNSA, per germline. For the CDR3, the DNA is TGTGCCAGCAGCCGCGAGGGGGGCAAAGGGCCCCAGCATTTT. Translation gives CASSREGGKGPQHF.

The genes are TRBV6-5 and TRBJ1-5, with D perhaps matching TRBD1 (5 bases). Germline values: CDR1 MNHEY, CDR2 SVGAGI. Between the trimmed V and J ends, which lost 5 bases and 3 bases, there was a span of 11 bases. This CDR3 has 14 amino acids. The chain's CDR3 is CASSPRDLNQPQHF. The CDR3 bases are TGTGCCAGCAGTCCCCGGGACCTCAATCAGCCCCAGCATTTT.

This clone came up a few times. This sample also contains other DNA sequences that code for the same CDR3. This chain links TRBV27 with TRBJ1-1; D possibly corresponds to TRBD1 (6 bases). The CDR3 length is 14 residues. Germline lookup yields CDR1 MNHEY and CDR2 SMNVEV (reference sequence). Trimming removed 3 bases at V and 4 bases at J, with 12 bases between. CDR3 sequence: CASSFGQGGTEAFF. In DNA, the CDR3 is TGTGCCAGCAGTTTTGGGCAAGGGGGCACTGAAGCTTTCTTT.

The genes are TRBV6-6 and TRBJ2-3, with 7 bases that match TRBD1. The germline V gene encodes CDR1 MNHNY and CDR2 SVGAGI (reference sequence). The CDR3 has 15 residues. The V and J ends lost 6 bases and 3 bases, in that order; junction bases with no gene match: 9. The CDR3 loop is CASSLRQGGTDTQYF. CDR3 DNA sequence: TGTGCCAGCAGCCTGAGACAGGGTGGGACAGATACGCAGTATTTT.

V and J are TRBV6-5 and TRBJ1-4; TRBD1 might be the D (6 bases). This CDR3 spans 14 amino acids. V dropped 5 bases and J dropped 8 bases, with 15 bases sitting between them. The V gene's germline CDR1 is MNHEY and CDR2 SVGAGI. CDR3 loop: CASSRKQGYEKLFF. The CDR3 coding sequence is TGTGCCAGCAGTCGGAAACAGGGATACGAAAAACTGTTTTTT.

A single count supports this clone. The chain combines TRBV5-1 with TRBJ1-2, with D perhaps matching TRBD1 (5 bases). Per germline, CDR1 SGHRS and CDR2 YFSETQ. The CDR3 has 14 amino acids. The V end was cut by 0 bases, the J end by 6 bases, with 12 bases between. CDR3 in DNA: TGCGCCAGCAGCTTGGCGACAGTCCAGGATGGCTACACCTTC. Its translation is CASSLATVQDGYTF.

This chain uses TRBV7-2 with TRBJ2-7; TRBD1 matches 8 bases. CDR3 size: 17 residues. V shed 2 bases and J 0 bases; nucleotides not matched to a gene: 9. Germline values: CDR1 SGHTA, CDR2 FQGNSA. The CDR3, as DNA: TGTGCCAGCAGCTTACAAGGACAGGGTCTTTCCTCCTACGAGCAGTACTTC. This codes for CASSLQGQGLSSYEQYF.

As concerns this clone: A read error is the likely source, as a far larger clone sits one nucleotide away. This chain uses TRBV7-2 with TRBJ1-5; D possibly corresponds to TRBD1 (6 bases). The CDR3 spans 13 residues. The V gene's germline CDR1 is SGHTA and CDR2 FQGNSA. V was cut by 3 bases and J by 5 bases, with 8 bases left in between. The CDR3 DNA reads TGTGCCAGCAGCTTGGAGGGGGATCAGCCCCAGCATTTT. Its protein product is CASSLEGDQPQHF.

This clone has ten or more counts. The chain uses TRBV19 and TRBJ1-2; D ambiguous. Germline assignment: CDR1 LNHDA and CDR2 SQIVND (reference sequence). CDR3 length: 17 amino acids. Trimming cost V 5 bases and J 1 base, with 20 bases left between them. CDR3 sequence: CASSPQVVRTDNYGYTF. The CDR3 region has the DNA TGTGCCAGTAGTCCCCAGGTCGTGAGGACTGATAACTATGGCTACACCTTC. Complete variable domain (other parts from reference TRBV19 and TRBJ1-2): DGGITQSPKYLFRKEGQNVTLSCEQNLNHDAMYWYRQDPGQGLRLIYYSQIVNDFQKGDIAEGYSVSREKKESFPLTVTSAQKNPTAFYLCASSPQVVRTDNYGYTFGSGTRLTVV.

The V gene is TRBV28, the J gene TRBJ1-2, with D unresolved. Germline V lookup: CDR1 MDHEN, CDR2 SYDVKM. The CDR3 sequence is 13 residues long. Trimming removed 3 bases from V and 7 bases from J, with 12 bases in between. CDR3 nucleotide sequence: TGTGCCAGCAGTTTTTCCTTAGGCCGTGGCTACACCTTC. Encoded protein: CASSFSLGRGYTF.

This rearrangement joins TRBV7-3 to TRBJ1-1; D is ambiguous. The length of the CDR3 is 15 residues. V lost 3 bases to trimming and J lost 1 base, with 12 bases between them. Germline CDR1 SGHTA, CDR2 FQGTGA. This CDR3 reads CASSFGDIRNTEAFF. CDR3 bases: TGTGCCAGCAGCTTTGGAGACATTCGGAACACTGAAGCTTTCTTT.

V gene TRBV10-1 combines with J gene TRBJ2-2; no clear D gene. The V and J ends lost 11 bases and 2 bases respectively, with 15 bases between them. This CDR3 comprises 14 residues. Germline V gene sequence: CDR1 WNHNN, CDR2 SYGVQD (reference sequence). The DNA of the CDR3 is TGCGCCTCTTCCCGGGTGGTTAACACCGGGGAGCTGTTTTTT. Translated: CASSRVVNTGELFF.

Concerning this clone itself: One end of the junction varies from germline; a read error may be responsible. V is TRBV5-4 and J is TRBJ1-2; 9 nucleotides line up with TRBD1. Germline V gene data show CDR1 as SGHNT and CDR2 as YYREEE (reference sequence). CDR3 length equals 12 residues. The CDR3 nucleotides are TGTGCCAGCAGCTTGGAGGGACAGGGCCCTTACTTC. Residues: CASSLEGQGPYF.

The chain is built from TRBV28 and TRBJ1-1; TRBD1 matches at 7 bases. V lost 4 bases, J lost 7 bases, and 6 bases stayed unmatched. This CDR3 region has 13 residues. Germline V gene data show CDR1 as MDHEN and CDR2 as SYDVKM. The CDR3 DNA reads TGTGCCAGCAGTTCCGGGACAGTCATTGAAGCTTTCTTT. It codes for CASSSGTVIEAFF.

The V call is TRBV5-1, the J call TRBJ2-7; 9 bases are a match to TRBD1. This CDR3 is 14 amino acids long. V lost 4 bases, J lost 4 bases, and 6 bases stayed unmatched. Germline V gives CDR1 SGHRS, CDR2 YFSETQ. CDR3 region: CASSPGTGRYEQYF. The CDR3 DNA is TGCGCCAGCAGCCCTGGGACAGGGAGGTACGAGCAGTACTTC.

The chain is built from TRBV6-1 and TRBJ1-5, with 7 positions matching TRBD1. This CDR3 has 15 residues. The germline gives CDR1 MNHNS, CDR2 SASEGT. With 5 bases clipped from V and 0 bases from J, the junction kept 4 bases outside the gene matches. The CDR3 loop is CASSPGQNSNQPQHF. The CDR3 region has the DNA TGTGCCAGCAGTCCGGGACAGAATAGCAATCAGCCCCAGCATTTT.

This sequence joins TRBV28 and TRBJ1-5; 7 nucleotides line up with TRBD1. Trimming removed 5 bases from V and 12 bases from J; junction bases left unmatched: 7. The CDR3 extends over 12 amino acids. Germline assignment: CDR1 MDHEN and CDR2 SYDVKM. CDR3 residues: CASSGPGQDQHF. CDR3 nucleotides: TGTGCCAGCAGTGGCCCCGGACAGGACCAGCATTTT.

The rearrangement links TRBV10-3 to TRBJ2-7, with no clear D. The CDR3 has 12 amino acids. Deletions cut 5 bases from V and 6 bases from J, with 11 bases between. The V gene's germline CDR1 is ENHRY and CDR2 SYGVKD. CDR3 coding DNA: TGTGCCATCAGTACCGACGGCTTCGAGCAGTACTTC. This sequence encodes CAISTDGFEQYF.

The table lists this clone with a few counts. The chain couples TRBV20-1 to TRBJ1-1; 7 nucleotides agree with TRBD1. The CDR3 consists of 11 residues. V lost 6 bases and J lost 8; bases outside the gene matches: 6. Germline V gives CDR1 DFQATT, CDR2 SNEGSKA (reference sequence). CDR3 sequence (DNA): TGCAGTGCCTACAGGGGCCTCGAAGCTTTCTTT. This codes for CSAYRGLEAFF.

The J gene is TRBJ2-3, the V gene TRBV29-1; 14 bases line up with TRBD2. CDR1 is SQVTM and CDR2 is ANQGSEA in the germline V gene. The V segment lost 6 bases and the J segment 2 bases; nucleotides outside the gene matches: 4. This CDR3 spans 15 amino acids. CDR3 region: CSVRTSGGITDTQYF. CDR3 coding DNA: TGCAGCGTCCGGACTAGCGGGGGGATCACAGATACGCAGTATTTT.

Details on this clone: The same CDR3 also results from other DNA sequences found in this sample. This chain joins TRBV2 and TRBJ2-1; D is undetermined. Germline V gene lookup returns CDR1 SNHLY and CDR2 FYNNEI. CDR3 length: 11 residues. Trimming shortened V by 5 bases and J by 4 bases, and 3 bases separated the two germline ends. Here the CDR3 DNA reads TGTGCCAGCAGTCCTTACAATGAGCAGTTCTTC. Translating gives CASSPYNEQFF. The full variable domain, completed using reference TRBV2 and TRBJ2-1, is EPEVTQTPSHQVTQMGQEVILRCVPISNHLYFYWYRQILGQKVEFLVSFYNNEISEKSEIFDDQFSVERPDGSNFTLKIRSTKLEDSAMYFCASSPYNEQFFGPGTRLTVL.

The rearrangement joins TRBV28 to TRBJ2-1, with 7 bases fitting TRBD1. Unmatched junction bases numbered 6, after V lost 4 bases and J lost 0 bases. The CDR3 is 16 residues long. Per germline, CDR1 MDHEN and CDR2 SYDVKM. This CDR3 is CASSSPTGNSYNEQFF. The CDR3 nucleotides read TGTGCCAGCAGTTCCCCGACAGGGAACTCCTACAATGAGCAGTTCTTC.

The chain uses TRBV2 and TRBJ1-5, with D tentatively TRBD1 (6 bases). The germline gives CDR1 SNHLY, CDR2 FYNNEI. Deletions cut 6 bases from V and 1 base from J, with 7 bases between. CDR3 length equals 13 residues. The CDR3, as DNA: TGTGCCAGCAGACAGGGCAGCAATCAGCCCCAGCATTTT. Protein sequence: CASRQGSNQPQHF.

The chain recombines TRBV28 with TRBJ1-2, with TRBD1 matching 7 bases. The CDR3 runs to 15 residues. Per germline, CDR1 MDHEN and CDR2 SYDVKM. Losses at the gene ends were 2 bases for V and 0 bases for J; bases not matched to a gene: 3. The CDR3 region is CASSLGTATNYGYTF. CDR3 DNA: TGTGCCAGCAGTTTAGGGACAGCCACTAACTATGGCTACACCTTC.

The chain combines TRBV11-2 with TRBJ2-7; 7 bases match TRBD2. There are 15 residues in the CDR3. Germline values: CDR1 SGHAT, CDR2 FQNNGV. V lost 5 bases to trimming and J lost 2 bases; unmatched junction nucleotides: 9. This CDR3 reads CASSPPGGQAYEQYF. The CDR3 DNA sequence: TGTGCCAGCAGCCCGCCGGGGGGTCAGGCCTACGAGCAGTACTTC. Drawing the rest from reference TRBV11-2 and TRBJ2-7, the complete variable domain is EAGVAQSPRYKIIEKRQSVAFWCNPISGHATLYWYQQILGQGPKLLIQFQNNGVVDDSQLPKDRFSAERLKGVDSTLKIQPAKLEDSAVYLCASSPPGGQAYEQYFGPGTRLTVT.